This T cell receptor (beta chain) was captured by sequencing in a study of vaccination and CD4 T cells after COVID-19 (dated by TCRdb to about 2022). General notes on the study: SARS-CoV-2 positivity had been established in the convalescent patients by nasal swab PCR, and mild disease was recorded in several of these patients and severe disease in one. The convalescent cohort included six males and four females, with two Hispanic individuals, seven Caucasians, two Asians and one multiracial person. Two doses of either the Pfizer-BioNTech BNT162b2 vaccine (n=8) or the Moderna mRNA-1273 vaccine (n=2) were administered to participants. Post-COVID blood samples from convalescent patients were collected a median of roughly 100 days after diagnosis, with a range of roughly 35 to 161 days. Overlapping spike peptide pools from SARS-CoV-2 and from the common cold coronaviruses HCoV-NL63, HCoV-OC43 and HCoV-229E were used as culture stimuli. In under twelve COVID-19 convalescent patients and a few infection-naive healthy vaccine recipients, researchers compared the spike-specific CD4+ TCR repertoire from before mRNA vaccination with the repertoire from after. Post-vaccine blood samples were obtained a median of approximately 70 days after the second vaccine dose, with a range of roughly 12 to 250 days. Control cultures used a CEFX viral epitope pool as positive control, an HIV-1 Nef peptide pool as negative control, or no peptide. Overall results and qualifications from the work: Among the post-vaccine SARS-CoV-2-reactive clones in convalescent patients, a median approximately 90% showed up only after vaccination, which suggests vaccine-specific priming. Of the vaccine-specific clones found in convalescent patients, nearly all (304 of 307) were mono-reactive for SARS-CoV-2 spike instead of being cross-reactive with common cold coronaviruses. The study included relatively few convalescent patients and did not analyze early timepoints after natural infection. The median count of SARS-CoV-2-reactive clonotypes went up from 20 to 25 after infection to a few dozen after vaccination, although the change was not significant.

On this clonotype itself: What antigen it recognizes has not been identified. Per-base quality was not reported, and no clone a single base away is much larger than it.

The sample's treatment or condition, from its label and the paper: approximately 10-day PBMC culture with coronavirus spike peptide pools or control peptides (ViraFEST assay). The ViraFEST assay was used in the study, in which antigen-specific T cells were expanded with peptide pools and expanded clonotypes were subsequently identified by TCR sequencing. The convalescent patients' positive SARS-CoV-2 PCR tests were from March to December 2020, which was before the Alpha, Beta and Delta variants emerged in the United States. Each well held approximately 2 million PBMCs cultured in IMDM containing roughly 5% human AB serum and roughly 10 IU/ml IL-2, with 7.5 to 10 ug/ml peptide pools added. Half of the culture medium was replaced with fresh IL-2-containing medium on days 3 and 7. After 9 to 11 days of culture, CD4+ T cells were isolated by negative selection with the EasySep CD4+ T cell isolation kit. Ficoll-Paque Plus gradient centrifugation was used to isolate PBMCs from whole blood, and the isolated PBMCs were then either used fresh or cryopreserved at -140C. In general, triplicate wells were set up for every culture condition.

The library was generated by PCR. DNA from cultured CD4+ T cells underwent TCR sequencing with the Oncomine TCR Beta short-read assay at the Johns Hopkins FTIC core. The QIAamp micro DNA kit was used to extract genomic DNA from the cultured CD4+ T cells. The Oncomine TCR Beta libraries from cultured CD4+ T cells were pooled using unique dual indexes and then sequenced on an Illumina iSeq 100. The study's processing was this. Non-productive sequences were removed, and CDR3s not starting with C, not ending with F or W, or shorter than 7 amino acids were discarded. The MANAFEST web application identified antigen-specific clonotypes by comparing peptide-stimulated wells against reference wells and other culture wells. To be called positive, a clone needed an FDR below 0.05, an odds ratio above 5, and a productive frequency above 0.1% in at least two of three replicate wells. A clonotype counted as cross-reactive if it showed significant expansion both in the SARS-CoV-2 spike wells and in at least one common cold coronavirus spike condition. CDR3 homology was assessed with Levenshtein distances (stringdist) and unrooted phylogenetic trees (ape) in R version 3.6.1. TCRdb reprocessing: public reads trimmed at Q25 with fastp, clones called with MiXCR, in-frame beta chains kept. One record per CDR3 amino acid sequence lists the most common genes and DNA. For this entry, the V and J calls and clone size follow TCRdb and not the study's own pipeline. The sample yields 10,000 to 12,000 distinct CDR3 sequences; 25% to 35% were counted once. The leading ten clones occupy approximately 16% of the sample.

The V end gives up 3 bases and the J end 0 bases, leaving 0 bases in the junction not matched to a gene. Sequences SGHTA (CDR1) and FQGNSA (CDR2) are obtained from the germline V gene. Reading from cysteine to phenylalanine, the CDR3 counts 14 amino acids. Only the CDR3 region is kept as DNA, spanning 42 bases read in frame from base 1. The sequence is built from TRBV7-2 and TRBJ1-1, with 8 junctional bases fitting TRBD1. The receptor was isolated from a human donor who had recovered from COVID-19. Material: CD4+ T cells from blood, cultured in vitro, obtained after SARS-CoV-2 vaccination. The DNA sequence reads TGTGCCAGCAGCTTGACAGGGGTGAACACTGAAGCTTTCTTT. This yields the protein CASSLTGVNTEAFF.